This T cell receptor (beta chain) was found in a study of cytomegalovirus exposure and HLA in healthy donors. The PCR made use of 60 Vbeta and 13 Jbeta primers. Sequencing was performed with immunoSEQ multiplex PCR; in TCRdb, only in-frame clones are kept and a portion is missing. Here the sample spans fewer than 200,000 clones, roughly 86% being singletons. This TCR was sampled from a man in his forties in good health and CMV-seropositive. What was sequenced was PBMCs.

The CDR3 DNA sequence: TGTGCCAGCAGCGTCCTTAGCCAGGGGGGCTCACCCCTCCACTTT. It codes for CASSVLSQGGSPLHF. The chain is built from TRBV5-6 and TRBJ1-6, with 7 bases matching TRBD1. The CDR3 spans 15 residues. The J segment lost 10 bases and the V segment lost 4 bases, leaving 11 bases of the junction unmatched. From germline, CDR1 is SGHDT and CDR2 YYEEEE.